This T cell receptor (beta chain) was recovered during a study of cytomegalovirus exposure and HLA in healthy donors. This CDR3 contains 14 residues. The J segment lost 5 bases and the V segment lost 4 bases, leaving 7 bases of the junction unmatched. Germline loops: CDR1 SGHAT, CDR2 FQDESV (reference sequence). The primer mix had 60 Vbeta and 13 Jbeta primers. Using immunoSEQ multiplex PCR, the repertoire was profiled, and TCRdb retains in-frame clones only, with some absent. The data contain approximately 170,000 clones, over 60% of them singletons. The V call is TRBV11-1, the J call TRBJ1-2, with 7 nucleotides matching TRBD1. The source of this sequence is a girl under 18 in good health and CMV-seronegative. Sequencing used PBMCs. CDR3 amino acids: CASSSQSGQYGYTF. In nucleotides, the CDR3 is TGTGCCAGCAGCTCACAGTCGGGACAGTATGGCTACACCTTC.